This is a list of T cell receptor beta chains from one sample in a study of CD8+ T cells in alopecia areata. The table came from immunoSEQ multiplex PCR; TCRdb's copy has only in-frame clones and leaves some out. Among approximately 90,000 clones listed, just over 70% were seen once. The sample in question was CD8+ T cells sorted from blood, obtained around week 42, from a patient treated with tofacitinib. The receptors come from a human donor with alopecia areata. CDR3s leave out the opening cysteine and the closing phenylalanine or tryptophan. Clone size is stated in some rows and not others, as once, few, many or a class when expanded.

>few|TRBJ1-1|TRBV27
ASSLRAHTEAF
>few|TRBJ2-3|TRBV7-8
ASSLISRDRVTDTQY
>NA|TRBJ2-2|TRBV4-3
ASSPQGDRGLTGELF
>NA|TRBJ2-7|TRBV7-2
ASSLAWGSSYEQY
>NA|TRBJ2-7|TRBV14
ASSQQGLYEQY
>NA|TRBJ1-5|TRBV9
ASSVVEGRVRQPQH
>NA|TRBJ2-1|TRBV19
ASSIGNSYNEQF
>NA|TRBJ1-5|TRBV6-1
ASSERTDYNQPQH
>few|TRBJ2-7|TRBV9
ASSLGERSYEQY
>NA|TRBJ1-2|TRBV4-3
ASSQEWRGWDYGYT
>NA|TRBJ2-3|TRBV10-2
ASSESETPSTDTQY
>NA|TRBJ2-2|TRBV4-3
ASSQALDRANTGELF
>NA|TRBJ2-7|TRBV11-2
ASSLRRVYEQY
>NA|TRBJ1-1|TRBV6-1
ASSEGSINTEAF
>few|TRBJ1-2|TRBV30
AWQRGDGYT
>few|TRBJ2-1|TRBV29-1
SVVLNNEQF
>NA|TRBJ2-4|TRBV4-3
ASSRGLQNIQY
>few|TRBJ2-3|TRBV7-2
ASSLGLVGDTQY
>NA|TRBJ2-7|TRBV2
ASSVMRTSFPYEQY
>NA|TRBJ2-7|TRBV11-2
ASNLPGLAPYEQY
>once|TRBJ1-6|TRBV27
ASSGGAAGHNSPLH
>NA|TRBJ2-6|TRBV7-9
ASSFGQAGANVLT
>NA|TRBJ2-7|TRBV13
ASSQGTGSHEQY
>NA|TRBJ2-2|TRBV27
ASRGPGATGELF
>NA|TRBJ1-2|TRBV4-3
ASSSGTGLKDYGYT
>NA|TRBJ1-1|TRBV29-1
SVFPRQEEAF
>NA|TRBJ2-5|TRBV25-1
ASSDPGSRSETQY
>NA|TRBJ1-1|TRBV13
ASSFSQPANTEAF
>NA|TRBJ2-5|TRBV9
ASSEASGQETQY
>NA|TRBJ2-7|TRBV5-6
ASSLGSGGYEQY
>NA|TRBJ1-1|TRBV7-2
ASSSDGTEAF
>NA|TRBJ2-7|TRBV5-1
ASSWQGDEQY
>few|TRBJ2-1|TRBV11-3
ASSSYLAGNNEQF
>few|TRBJ1-6|TRBV2
ASSEPGSPLH
>NA|TRBJ1-6|TRBV10-3
ASSYPRAETNSPLH
>few|TRBJ2-2|TRBV10-3
AISEKEKAGELF
>NA|TRBJ2-7|TRBV18
ASSTGQGYEQY
>NA|TRBJ1-1|TRBV30
AWTYRGREQNTEAF
>NA|TRBJ1-2|TRBV4-2
ASSQDLNIFT
>NA|TRBJ2-7|TRBV5-1
ASRGDRPYEQY
>NA|TRBJ2-3|TRBV10-2
ASSEGAGDTQY
>NA|TRBJ2-7|TRBV9
ASSNPQGSGEQY
>few|TRBJ2-2|TRBV7-6
ASSPQDANTGELF
>NA|TRBJ1-1|TRBV10-3
AISETGRTEAF
>NA|TRBJ2-7|TRBV9
ASSVGPLEGKSSYEQY
>NA|TRBJ1-1|TRBV27
ASTPLDRGPAEAF
>once|TRBJ2-2|TRBV16
ASSLRGPNTGELF
>NA|TRBJ1-2|TRBV5-4
ASNGGGSGYT
>NA|TRBJ1-1|TRBV30
AWSRGTGNTEAF
>NA|TRBJ1-2|TRBV6-5
ASRDDTPYGYT
>NA|TRBJ2-1|TRBV9
ASSVGQYNEQF
>NA|TRBJ1-2|TRBV29-1
SVNTGVVLEGYT
>NA|TRBJ2-1|TRBV4-3
ASSPGLSYNEQF
>NA|TRBJ2-3|TRBV13
ASSPRIKTQY
>NA|TRBJ1-2|TRBV15
ATSREGGTGLSYGYT